The entry that follows covers one TCR beta chain sequence. Its specificity is not known. Some clones are missing from TCRdb's copy, which holds only in-frame ones; the method was immunoSEQ multiplex PCR. The sample includes 62,000 or so clones, approximately 86% of them seen just once. The entry originates in a study of OX40 agonist ivuxolimab in advanced cancers. Study overall: Clinicians treated patients with ivuxolimab, an agonistic anti-OX40 (CD134) antibody. In this trial design, patients received ivuxolimab intravenously at 0.01 to 10 mg/kg every 2 weeks. Prior checkpoint blockade (anti-PD-1, anti-PD-L1 or anti-CTLA-4) was permitted; roughly 40% had it. Study-wide results and caveats: Some of the nonresponding patients also showed low levels of normalized T-cell clonal expansion.

Germline V gene sequence: CDR1 MNHEY, CDR2 SVGAGI. The CDR3 totals 13 residues. Between the trimmed V and J ends, which lost 1 base and 5 bases, there was a span of 6 bases. Sequencing used CD4+ or CD8+ T cells sorted from blood, obtained in a trial of the OX40 agonist ivuxolimab. The rearrangement links TRBV6-5 to TRBJ1-5; D is ambiguous. This clonotype originated in an adult with an advanced solid tumor such as melanoma, head and neck, liver or kidney cancer. CDR3 in amino acids: CASSYLNYQPQHF. The CDR3 nucleotides read TGTGCCAGCAGTTACTTGAACTATCAGCCCCAGCATTTT.